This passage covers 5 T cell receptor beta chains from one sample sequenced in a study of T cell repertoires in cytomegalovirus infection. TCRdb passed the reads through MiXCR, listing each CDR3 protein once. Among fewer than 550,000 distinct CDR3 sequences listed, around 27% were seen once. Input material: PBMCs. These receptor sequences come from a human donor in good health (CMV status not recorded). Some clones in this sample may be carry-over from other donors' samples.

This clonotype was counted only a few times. The DNA of the CDR3 is TGTGCCAGCAGCTTGCGGGGATCTAACCTACGGGACGAGCAGTACTTC. It specifies CASSLRGSNLRDEQYF. The chain has TRBV9 and TRBJ2-7, with TRBD2 as a possible D gene (6 bases). Germline values: CDR1 SGDLS, CDR2 YYNGEE. The V gene lost 4 bases and the J gene lost 5 bases, with 22 bases spanning the gap. The CDR3 loop spans 16 amino acids.

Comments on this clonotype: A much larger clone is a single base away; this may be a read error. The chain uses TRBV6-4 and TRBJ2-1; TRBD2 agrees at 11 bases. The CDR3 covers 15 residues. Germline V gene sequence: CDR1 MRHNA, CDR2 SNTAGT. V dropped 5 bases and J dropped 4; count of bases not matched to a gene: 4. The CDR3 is CASSILAGAYNEQFF. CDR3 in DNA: TGTGCCAGCAGTATACTAGCGGGAGCTTACAATGAGCAGTTCTTC.

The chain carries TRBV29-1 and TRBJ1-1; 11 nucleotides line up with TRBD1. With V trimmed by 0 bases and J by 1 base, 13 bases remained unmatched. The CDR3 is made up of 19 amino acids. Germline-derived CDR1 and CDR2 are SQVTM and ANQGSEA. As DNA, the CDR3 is TGCAGCGTTGAAGACACCCTTGGGACAGGGGGGGGGTGGAACACTGAAGCTTTCTTT. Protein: CSVEDTLGTGGGWNTEAFF.

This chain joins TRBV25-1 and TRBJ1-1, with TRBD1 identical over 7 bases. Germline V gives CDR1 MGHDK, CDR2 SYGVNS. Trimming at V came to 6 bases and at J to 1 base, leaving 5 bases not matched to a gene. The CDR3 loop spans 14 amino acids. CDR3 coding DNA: TGTGCCAGCAGAAAGACAGGGTCGAACACTGAAGCTTTCTTT. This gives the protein CASRKTGSNTEAFF. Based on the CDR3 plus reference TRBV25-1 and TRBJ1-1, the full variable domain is EADIYQTPRYLVIGTGKKITLECSQTMGHDKMYWYQQDPGMELHLIHYSYGVNSTEKGDLSSESTVSRIRTEHFPLTLESARPSHTSQYLCASRKTGSNTEAFFGQGTRLTVV.

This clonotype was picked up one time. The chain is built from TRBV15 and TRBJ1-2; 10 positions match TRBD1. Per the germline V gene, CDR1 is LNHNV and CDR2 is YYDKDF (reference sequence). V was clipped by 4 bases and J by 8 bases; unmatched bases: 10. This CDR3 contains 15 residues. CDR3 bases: TGTGCCACCAGCATGACCGGGACAGGGGAAAGGGGCTACACCTTC. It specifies CATSMTGTGERGYTF.